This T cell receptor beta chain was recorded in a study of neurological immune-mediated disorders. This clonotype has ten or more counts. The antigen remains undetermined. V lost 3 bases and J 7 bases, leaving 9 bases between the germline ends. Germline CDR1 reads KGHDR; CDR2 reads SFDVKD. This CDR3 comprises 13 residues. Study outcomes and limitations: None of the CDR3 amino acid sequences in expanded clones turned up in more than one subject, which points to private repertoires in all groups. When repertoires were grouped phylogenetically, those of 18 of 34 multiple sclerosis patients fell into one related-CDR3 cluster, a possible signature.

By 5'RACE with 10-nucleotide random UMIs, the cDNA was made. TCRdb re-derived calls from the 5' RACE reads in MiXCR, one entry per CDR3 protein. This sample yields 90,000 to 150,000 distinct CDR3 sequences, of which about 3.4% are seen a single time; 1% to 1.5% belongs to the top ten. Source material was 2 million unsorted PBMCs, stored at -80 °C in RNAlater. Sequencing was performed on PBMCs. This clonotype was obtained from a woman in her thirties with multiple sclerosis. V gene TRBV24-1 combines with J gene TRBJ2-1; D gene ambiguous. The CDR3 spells CATSDRTENEQFF. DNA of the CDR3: TGTGCCACCAGTGATCGGACGGAGAATGAGCAGTTCTTC.